This TCR beta chain was sequenced in a study of T cell changes during pregnancy in multiple sclerosis. This table comes from immunoSEQ multiplex PCR, and its TCRdb copy is limited to in-frame clones, with some not included. In the table there are 85,000 to 100,000 clones, approximately 93% of which are singletons. V was trimmed by 1 base and J by 6 bases, leaving 22 bases between them. The CDR3 totals 18 residues. Per the germline V gene, CDR1 is MGHRA and CDR2 is YSYEKL. This TCR came from a female donor with multiple sclerosis, enrolled in a pregnancy study. This rearrangement joins TRBV4-1 to TRBJ1-3; possible D gene TRBD1, 5 bases. The sequences come from peripheral blood, collected after pregnancy. CDR3 bases: TGCGCCAGCAGCCAAGTTTTCATCAGGGCCCGGGGACTAAACACCATATATTTT. It encodes CASSQVFIRARGLNTIYF.